These 32 T cell receptor beta chains were all obtained from the same sample, sequenced in a study of cytomegalovirus exposure and HLA in healthy donors. 13 Jbeta primers and 60 Vbeta primers were used for the PCR. The table came from immunoSEQ multiplex PCR; TCRdb's copy has only in-frame clones and leaves some out. The profile covers approximately 93,000 clones, with over 65% appearing a single time and over 3% taken by the ten largest. Input material: PBMCs. The source of these receptors is a man aged 45 to 65 in good health and CMV-seronegative.

V and J are TRBV19 and TRBJ2-3, with 7 nucleotides matching TRBD2. Looked up from germline, CDR1 is LNHDA and CDR2 is SQIVND (reference sequence). Losses at the gene ends were 3 bases for V and 0 bases for J; bases not matched to a gene: 15. This CDR3 is 19 amino acids long. As DNA, the CDR3 is TGTGCCAGTAGTATCCTGGGGGGGGACTACCTCCTTAGCACAGATACGCAGTATTTT. Protein: CASSILGGDYLLSTDTQYF.

The V gene is TRBV2, the J gene TRBJ1-2; a possible D gene is TRBD1 (6 bases). The CDR3 extends over 16 amino acids. Trimming stripped 6 bases from V and 4 bases from J, with 21 bases between. Germline values: CDR1 SNHLY, CDR2 FYNNEI. CDR3 sequence reads: CASRPTAGADSYGYTF. For the CDR3, the DNA is TGTGCCAGCAGGCCGACCGCAGGGGCTGATAGCTATGGCTACACCTTC. The entire variable domain, with the rest obtained from reference TRBV2 and TRBJ1-2, is as follows: EPEVTQTPSHQVTQMGQEVILRCVPISNHLYFYWYRQILGQKVEFLVSFYNNEISEKSEIFDDQFSVERPDGSNFTLKIRSTKLEDSAMYFCASRPTAGADSYGYTFGSGTRLTVV.

The chain employs TRBV4-3 and TRBJ2-7, with 7 bases identical to TRBD1. CDR1 LGHNA and CDR2 YSLEER come from the germline V gene. The CDR3 covers 15 residues. Trimming cost V 0 bases and J 4 bases; bases outside gene matches: 6. The CDR3 spells CASSQDTGVMYEQYF. CDR3 nucleotide sequence: TGCGCCAGCAGCCAAGACACAGGGGTTATGTACGAGCAGTACTTC.

This clone has more than one count but fewer than ten. The chain combines TRBV29-1 with TRBJ1-1; maybe TRBD1 (6 bases). CDR3 length: 13 amino acids. V was shortened by 4 bases and J by 2 bases, with 11 bases between the two germline ends. From germline, CDR1 is SQVTM and CDR2 ANQGSEA. In DNA, the CDR3 is TGCAGCGTTGCGGGACACCTTAACACTGAAGCTTTCTTT. Protein sequence: CSVAGHLNTEAFF.

The chain has TRBV5-1 and TRBJ2-1; no reliable D call. Germline-derived CDR1 and CDR2 are SGHRS and YFSETQ. The length of the CDR3 is 13 residues. V was cut by 4 bases and J by 7 bases, with 12 bases left in between. The CDR3 spells CASSPSSSNEQFF. The CDR3 nucleotides are TGCGCCAGCAGCCCGAGTTCGAGTAATGAGCAGTTCTTC.

This clone was seen only once. V and J are TRBV7-9 and TRBJ2-7; 7 bases align to TRBD2. Germline V gives CDR1 SEHNR, CDR2 FQNEAQ (reference sequence). The length of the CDR3 is 15 residues. After removal of 5 bases from V and 2 bases from J, the junction contained 9 bases not matched to a gene. The CDR3 is CASSQSSGGAYEQYF. Written as DNA, the CDR3 is TGTGCCAGCAGCCAGTCTAGCGGAGGAGCCTACGAGCAGTACTTC.

Written as DNA, the CDR3 is TGTGCCAGCAGTTTAAATAGAGGACTAGCGGGAGGGGTCACAGATACGCAGTATTTT. Protein product: CASSLNRGLAGGVTDTQYF. The gene calls are TRBV27 and TRBJ2-3, with 15 nucleotides matching TRBD2. The CDR3 is made up of 19 amino acids. Germline V gene data show CDR1 as MNHEY and CDR2 as SMNVEV (reference sequence). J lost 2 bases, V lost 2 bases, and 8 bases had no gene match.

The V gene is TRBV15, the J gene TRBJ1-5; D gene unclear. V lost 0 bases and J lost 4, with 10 bases in between. From germline, CDR1 is LNHNV and CDR2 YYDKDF (reference sequence). CDR3 length equals 15 residues. The CDR3 nucleotides are TGTGCCACCAGCAGAGATCACGGTGCGAATCAGCCCCAGCATTTT. Protein sequence: CATSRDHGANQPQHF.

J is TRBJ2-3 and V is TRBV9, with D possibly matching TRBD1 (6 bases). This CDR3 region has 15 residues. The germline V gene encodes CDR1 SGDLS and CDR2 YYNGEE. V shed 4 bases and J shed 2 bases, with 14 bases lying between them. The CDR3 loop reads CASSLSGHHTDTQYF. For the CDR3, the DNA is TGTGCCAGCAGCTTATCGGGACATCACACAGATACGCAGTATTTT.

This chain links TRBV4-2 with TRBJ1-4; 10 nucleotides line up with TRBD1. Germline V gives CDR1 LGHNA, CDR2 YNFKEQ. There are 16 residues in the CDR3. Trimming removed 4 bases from V and 2 bases from J; junction bases left unmatched: 4. DNA for the CDR3: TGTGCCAGCAGCCCCAGGACAGGGGGTACTAATGAAAAACTGTTTTTT. Protein: CASSPRTGGTNEKLFF.

This sequence joins TRBV6-5 and TRBJ2-3; 7 bases are a match to TRBD2. CDR3 length equals 15 residues. The V segment lost 5 bases and the J segment 3 bases; nucleotides outside the gene matches: 8. From germline, CDR1 is MNHEY and CDR2 SVGAGI. CDR3 sequence reads: CASSQRQGGTDTQYF. The CDR3 DNA sequence: TGTGCCAGCAGTCAGAGGCAGGGAGGGACAGATACGCAGTATTTT.

This sequence joins TRBV7-2 and TRBJ1-5; 9 positions match TRBD1. This CDR3 is 15 amino acids long. CDR1 is SGHTA, CDR2 FQGNSA, per germline. With 4 bases clipped from V and 6 bases from J, the junction kept 7 bases outside the gene matches. This CDR3 reads CASSSVTGGSQPQHF. The CDR3 region has the DNA TGTGCCAGCAGCTCCGTTACAGGGGGCAGTCAGCCCCAGCATTTT.

This chain connects TRBV19 to TRBJ1-4, with TRBD1 matching over 8 bases. The CDR3 loop spans 15 amino acids. CDR1 and CDR2 from the germline V gene are LNHDA and SQIVND (reference sequence). The V segment lost 3 bases and the J segment 4 bases; nucleotides outside the gene matches: 4. The CDR3 protein is CASSMNRGFNEKLFF. The DNA for the CDR3 is TGTGCCAGTAGTATGAACAGGGGGTTTAATGAAAAACTGTTTTTT.

This rearrangement joins TRBV5-1 to TRBJ2-1; 7 positions agree with TRBD1. With V trimmed by 0 bases and J by 4 bases, 4 bases remained unmatched. This CDR3 is built from 15 residues. Looked up from germline, CDR1 is SGHRS and CDR2 is YFSETQ. The DNA for the CDR3 is TGCGCCAGCAGCTTGGCGGGACAGTATTACAATGAGCAGTTCTTC. This sequence encodes CASSLAGQYYNEQFF.

The chain uses TRBV7-9 and TRBJ1-5; 9 nucleotides match TRBD1. Germline V gene lookup returns CDR1 SEHNR and CDR2 FQNEAQ (reference sequence). V lost 3 bases to trimming and J lost 4 bases; unmatched junction nucleotides: 10. There are 17 residues in the CDR3. This chain's CDR3 is CASSLGQGRGVNQPQHF. For the CDR3, the DNA is TGTGCCAGCAGCTTGGGACAGGGTAGGGGGGTAAATCAGCCCCAGCATTTT.

This clone showed up just a few times. This chain connects TRBV19 to TRBJ2-7; perhaps TRBD2 as D (6 bases). CDR1 is LNHDA and CDR2 is SQIVND in the germline V gene (reference sequence). The V end lost 2 bases, the J end lost 0 bases, and 8 bases lay between the germline ends. CDR3 size: 14 residues. The CDR3 DNA reads TGTGCCAGTAGTATACTAGCGAGCTCCTACGAGCAGTACTTC. As protein: CASSILASSYEQYF.

This chain links TRBV7-2 with TRBJ1-6; D is unclear. This CDR3 region has 15 residues. V lost 5 bases and J 7 bases, leaving 15 bases between the germline ends. Germline V gives CDR1 SGHTA, CDR2 FQGNSA. The CDR3 sequence: CASSLITSGNSPLHF. As DNA, the CDR3 is TGTGCCAGCAGCCTGATTACTTCCGGGAATTCACCCCTCCACTTT.

In DNA form, the CDR3 reads TGTGCCAGCAGCTCGAGGACAGATACGCAGTATTTT. Translated, it gives CASSSRTDTQYF. The rearrangement links TRBV7-6 to TRBJ2-3; D call uncertain. Germline-derived CDR1 and CDR2 are SGHVS and FNYEAQ. Trimming cost V 4 bases and J 3 bases, with 5 bases left between them. The CDR3 runs 12 residues.

V is TRBV6-6 and J is TRBJ1-4, with D perhaps matching TRBD1 (6 bases). V was trimmed by 9 bases and J by 16 bases, leaving 21 bases between them. The CDR3 has 12 residues. Germline V gene data show CDR1 as MNHNY and CDR2 as SVGAGI (reference sequence). CDR3 residues: CASSTGGLSAFF. DNA of the CDR3: TGTGCCAGTTCAACCGGGGGGCTCTCTGCGTTTTTT.

This rearrangement joins TRBV30 to TRBJ1-1; no clear D gene. CDR3 length: 13 residues. Germline assignment: CDR1 GTSNPN and CDR2 SVGIG (reference sequence). The V and J ends lost 2 bases and 6 bases respectively, with 13 bases between them. The CDR3 nucleotides read TGTGCCTGGAGTAGGCAACTGAGGGCTGAAGCTTTCTTT. It is translated as CAWSRQLRAEAFF.

The chain combines TRBV2 with TRBJ2-1; 12 nucleotides align to TRBD2. CDR3 size: 14 residues. Germline V gives CDR1 SNHLY, CDR2 FYNNEI. V dropped 3 bases and J dropped 10; count of bases not matched to a gene: 4. DNA for the CDR3: TGTGCCAGCAGTGAGTTGACTAGCGGGGGAGAGCAGTTCTTC. As protein: CASSELTSGGEQFF.

The genes are TRBV6-5 and TRBJ1-2; TRBD1 might be the D (6 bases). Germline loops: CDR1 MNHEY, CDR2 SVGAGI. Trimming cost V 3 bases and J 2 bases, with 13 bases left between them. The CDR3 loop spans 15 amino acids. The CDR3 loop is CASSYTGQKNYGYTF. The DNA of the CDR3 is TGTGCCAGCAGTTATACCGGACAGAAAAACTATGGCTACACCTTC.

J is TRBJ2-1 and V is TRBV12-5; possible D gene TRBD1, 6 bases. The length of the CDR3 is 16 residues. CDR1 LGHNT and CDR2 FRNRAP come from the germline V gene. Between the trimmed V and J ends, which lost 5 bases and 6 bases, there was a span of 20 bases. The DNA of the CDR3 is TGTGCTAGTGGTCCGGGCGGATTTACAGGGTCCAATGAGCAGTTCTTC. This translates into CASGPGGFTGSNEQFF.

CDR3 protein: CASSFSGGTYNSPLHF. Written as DNA, the CDR3 is TGTGCCAGCAGCTTTTCAGGGGGCACCTATAATTCACCCCTCCACTTT. The chain combines TRBV7-9 with TRBJ1-6; 8 bases fit TRBD1. Trimming cost V 3 bases and J 2 bases; bases outside gene matches: 3. The germline gives CDR1 SEHNR, CDR2 FQNEAQ (reference sequence). CDR3 length: 16 amino acids. Combining the CDR3 with reference TRBV7-9 and TRBJ1-6 gives the whole variable domain DTGVSQNPRHKITKRGQNVTFRCDPISEHNRLYWYRQTLGQGPEFLTYFQNEAQLEKSRLLSDRFSAERPKGSFSTLEIQRTEQGDSAMYLCASSFSGGTYNSPLHFGNGTRLTVT.

V is TRBV7-9 and J is TRBJ2-7; D call uncertain. The CDR3 runs to 16 residues. Germline CDR1 and CDR2: SEHNR and FQNEAQ (reference sequence). V lost 4 bases and J 0 bases, leaving 16 bases between the germline ends. The CDR3 region has the DNA TGTGCCAGCAGCTCCCCCCTGGCGGTGAGCTCCTACGAGCAGTACTTC. Residues: CASSSPLAVSSYEQYF.

To note about this clone: The junction differs from germline at one of its ends, possibly a read error. V is TRBV7-7 and J is TRBJ2-5; D is ambiguous. This CDR3 spans 14 amino acids. The germline CDR1 and CDR2 sequences are SSHAT and FNYEAQ (reference sequence). The CDR3 DNA follows: TGTGCTAGCAGCTTAGATCTAGGCAGTGGGACCCAGTACTTC. This codes for CASSLDLGSGTQYF.

V usage is TRBV6-6 and J usage is TRBJ2-2; 9 bases are a match to TRBD2. The CDR3 has 15 residues. After removal of 2 bases from V and 5 bases from J, the junction contained 3 bases not matched to a gene. From germline, CDR1 is MNHNY and CDR2 SVGAGI (reference sequence). In DNA, the CDR3 is TGTGCCAGCAGTTACGGGGCGGGAGGGACCGGGGAGCTGTTTTTT. Residues: CASSYGAGGTGELFF.

This clone was picked up a small number of times. This chain joins TRBV11-2 and TRBJ2-3; no firm D call. Trimming left V 5 bases short and J 0 bases short, with 12 bases between. CDR3 length: 15 amino acids. Germline CDR1 is SGHAT and CDR2 is FQNNGV. CDR3 loop: CASSLLEHSTDTQYF. CDR3 nucleotides: TGTGCCAGCAGCCTACTCGAGCATAGCACAGATACGCAGTATTTT.

V gene TRBV9 combines with J gene TRBJ1-1; tentatively, D is TRBD1 (6 bases). The germline V gene has CDR1 SGDLS and CDR2 YYNGEE. The CDR3 extends over 14 amino acids. The germline V and J ends were trimmed by 0 bases and 2 bases, with 8 bases remaining between them. For the CDR3, the DNA is TGTGCCAGCAGCGTAGAGGGACAAAACACTGAAGCTTTCTTT. It is translated as CASSVEGQNTEAFF.

CDR3 DNA sequence: TGTGCCAGCAGTCAGGGCTTCGGGGGTCTGGTTCAAGATACGCAGTATTTT. Amino acid sequence: CASSQGFGGLVQDTQYF. This sequence joins TRBV27 and TRBJ2-3, with D maybe TRBD2 (6 bases). This CDR3 has 17 amino acids. The germline CDR1 and CDR2 sequences are MNHEY and SMNVEV (reference sequence). V was trimmed by 5 bases and J by 5 bases, leaving 23 bases between them.

This chain uses TRBV7-3 with TRBJ1-1, with 8 bases lining up with TRBD1. Per germline, CDR1 SGHTA and CDR2 FQGTGA. The CDR3 loop spans 20 amino acids. The trim removed 2 bases at V and 5 bases at J, leaving 22 bases unmatched. CDR3 in amino acids: CASSLRRGLRLQGGRTEAFF. CDR3 nucleotides: TGTGCCAGCAGCTTACGCAGGGGATTAAGACTACAGGGGGGGAGAACTGAAGCTTTCTTT. The whole variable domain, filled in from reference TRBV7-3 and TRBJ1-1, reads GAGVSQTPSNKVTEKGKYVELRCDPISGHTALYWYRQSLGQGPEFLIYFQGTGAADDSGLPNDRFFAVRPEGSVSTLKIQRTERGDSAVYLCASSLRRGLRLQGGRTEAFFGQGTRLTVV.

The chain recombines TRBV5-1 with TRBJ2-1, with D perhaps TRBD1 (6 bases). Trimming stripped 5 bases from V and 4 bases from J, with 16 bases between. CDR1 SGHRS and CDR2 YFSETQ come from the germline V gene. This CDR3 has 15 amino acids. The CDR3: CASRLTGLTYNEQFF. CDR3 coding DNA: TGCGCCAGCAGATTAACAGGGTTAACGTACAATGAGCAGTTCTTC.